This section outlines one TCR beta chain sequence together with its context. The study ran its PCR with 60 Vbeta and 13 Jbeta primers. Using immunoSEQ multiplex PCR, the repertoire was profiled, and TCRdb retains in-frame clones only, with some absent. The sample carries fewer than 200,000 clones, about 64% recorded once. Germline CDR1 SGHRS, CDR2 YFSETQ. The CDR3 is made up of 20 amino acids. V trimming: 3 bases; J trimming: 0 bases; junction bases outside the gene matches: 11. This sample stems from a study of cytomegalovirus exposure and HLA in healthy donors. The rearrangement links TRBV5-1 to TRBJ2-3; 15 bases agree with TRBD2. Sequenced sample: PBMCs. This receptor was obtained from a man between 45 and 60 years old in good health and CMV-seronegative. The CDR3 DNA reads TGCGCCAGCAGCTCCGGACTAGCGGGGGGGCCCCCCCTAAGCACAGATACGCAGTATTTT. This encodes CASSSGLAGGPPLSTDTQYF.